These 2 T cell receptor beta chains came from one sample sequenced in a study of cytomegalovirus exposure and HLA in healthy donors (TCRdb year 2017). The library was prepared using the immunoSEQ multiplex PCR assay. The multiplex PCR relied on a mix of 60 forward primers for TCR Vbeta segments and 13 reverse primers for TCR Jbeta segments. TCRdb carries this immuneACCESS record with in-frame sequences only. Its versions omit some clonotypes, under half of them owing to an unresolved V gene in the studies checked, with the rest unexplained. The sample table shows some 110,000 clones, and around two thirds are seen once. The ten largest clones represent 8.5% to 9.5% of the sample. The source material was PBMCs. The receptors shown here come from a woman aged 40 to 50 in good health and CMV-seropositive.

The V gene is TRBV29-1, the J gene TRBJ1-2; D is unresolved. The CDR3 has 11 amino acids. The V end was cut by 6 bases, the J end by 5 bases, with 10 bases between. Germline V gives CDR1 SQVTM, CDR2 ANQGSEA. The CDR3 sequence is CSVQTGYGYTF. CDR3 bases: TGCAGCGTCCAGACGGGATATGGCTACACCTTC.

This clone has just a few counts. The chain links TRBV15 to TRBJ2-7; 12 positions agree with TRBD2. The junction had 6 bases not matched to a gene; V was cut back by 4 bases and J by 5 bases. CDR3 length equals 15 residues. Looked up from germline, CDR1 is LNHNV and CDR2 is YYDKDF (reference sequence). The CDR3 is CATSKRLAGAHEQYF. The CDR3 bases are TGTGCCACCAGCAAAAGACTAGCGGGAGCCCACGAGCAGTACTTC.